Below are 32 T cell receptor beta chains sequenced from a single sample in a study of identical twins. TCRdb processed the 5' RACE reads anew with MiXCR; each CDR3 protein has one entry. The sample shows hundreds of thousands of distinct CDR3 sequences, over 8.5% of them seen only once. These data were also filed under a second study, of yellow fever vaccine responses in identical twins.

Material: CD8+ T cells sorted from blood. The source of these receptors is a woman under 30 in good health.

The V call is TRBV20-1, the J call TRBJ2-7, with 10 bases matching TRBD1. The CDR3 loop spans 16 amino acids. Germline CDR1 reads DFQATT; CDR2 reads SNEGSKA (reference sequence). Germline trimming cut 0 bases from V and 7 bases from J; bases unmatched to any gene: 12. CDR3 residues: CSARDRQGAVSVEQYF. The CDR3 DNA sequence: TGCAGTGCTAGAGACCGACAGGGGGCGGTCTCGGTGGAGCAGTACTTC.

Many counts were recorded for this clonotype. The gene calls are TRBV29-1 and TRBJ2-1; 8 bases map to TRBD2. The germline gives CDR1 SQVTM, CDR2 ANQGSEA. This CDR3 is 14 amino acids long. With 7 bases clipped from V and 4 bases from J, the junction kept 9 bases outside the gene matches. The CDR3 nucleotides read TGCAGCGCATATCCGGGGGGGCGTTACAATGAGCAGTTCTTC. Protein product: CSAYPGGRYNEQFF.

This clonotype appeared many times. The V gene is TRBV20-1, the J gene TRBJ2-4; 9 bases line up with TRBD2. V lost 0 bases to trimming and J lost 3 bases; unmatched junction nucleotides: 6. This CDR3 spans 16 amino acids. From germline, CDR1 is DFQATT and CDR2 SNEGSKA (reference sequence). CDR3 residues: CSAREWLAGIKNIQYF. As DNA, the CDR3 is TGCAGTGCTAGAGAGTGGCTAGCGGGGATCAAAAACATTCAGTACTTC.

This clonotype has at least ten counts. The chain combines TRBV28 with TRBJ2-3; TRBD2 matches at 8 bases. The germline V gene has CDR1 MDHEN and CDR2 SYDVKM. The CDR3 runs to 18 residues. J lost 2 bases, V lost 1 base, and 11 bases had no gene match. CDR3: CASSLSVGRGPLTDTQYF. CDR3 nucleotides: TGTGCCAGCAGTTTATCAGTCGGGAGGGGCCCCCTCACAGATACGCAGTATTTT.

This clonotype was picked up a small number of times. The chain carries TRBV11-1 and TRBJ2-6; possibly TRBD2 for D (5 bases). The CDR3 consists of 18 residues. Germline lookup yields CDR1 SGHAT and CDR2 FQDESV (reference sequence). V lost 4 bases, J lost 0 bases, and 16 bases lay in between. The CDR3 coding sequence is TGTGCCAGCAGCTCCGGCCGAGCACTAGACTCTGGGGCCAACGTCCTGACTTTC. Translating it yields CASSSGRALDSGANVLTF. The whole variable domain, filled in from reference TRBV11-1 and TRBJ2-6, reads EAEVAQSPRYKITEKSQAVAFWCDPISGHATLYWYRQILGQGPELLVQFQDESVVDDSQLPKDRFSAERLKGVDSTLKIQPAELGDSAMYLCASSSGRALDSGANVLTFGAGSRLTVL.

This clonotype was observed many times. The chain carries TRBV29-1 and TRBJ2-5; D perhaps matches TRBD2 (5 bases). Trimming cost V 8 bases and J 4 bases, with 20 bases left between them. CDR3 length: 14 residues. Germline CDR1 SQVTM, CDR2 ANQGSEA. The CDR3 nucleotides read TGCAGCCCCGCTGGCGGGTTCGGGCCAGAGACCCAGTACTTC. Translating gives CSPAGGFGPETQYF.

This clonotype was counted many times. The rearrangement uses TRBV20-1 and TRBJ1-2; D not resolved. The germline CDR1 and CDR2 sequences are DFQATT and SNEGSKA (reference sequence). This CDR3 is built from 18 residues. The V end was cut by 0 bases, the J end by 2 bases, with 22 bases between. CDR3 sequence (DNA): TGCAGTGCTAGAGACCTACAATTTTGGGGTGATTGGAACTATGGCTACACCTTC. It translates to CSARDLQFWGDWNYGYTF.

The chain has TRBV27 and TRBJ2-5; D remains ambiguous. Germline V gene lookup returns CDR1 MNHEY and CDR2 SMNVEV (reference sequence). Trimming cost V 6 bases and J 2 bases, with 19 bases left between them. The CDR3 consists of 16 residues. The CDR3 DNA reads TGTGCCAGCAGCTCCCTCGGGCCCCACCCACAAGAGACCCAGTACTTC. Residues: CASSSLGPHPQETQYF.

This chain joins TRBV7-8 and TRBJ2-1; 12 nucleotides align to TRBD2. The CDR3 contains 16 residues. CDR1 and CDR2 from the germline V gene are SGHVS and FQNEAQ. J was trimmed by 5 bases and V by 1 base; bases with no gene match: 3. Here the CDR3 DNA reads TGTGCCAGCAGCTTAGTACTAGCGGGGGGACACAATGAGCAGTTCTTC. It specifies CASSLVLAGGHNEQFF.

This clonotype showed up many times. A junction boundary mismatches the germline segment, possibly from a read error. This sequence joins TRBV7-7 and TRBJ2-5; 8 bases match TRBD2. This CDR3 spans 15 amino acids. Germline CDR1 is SSHAT and CDR2 is FNYEAQ (reference sequence). The CDR3 protein is CASSSRGGSQETQYF. CDR3 DNA sequence: TGTGCTAGCAGCTCTCGGGGGGGGAGCCAAGAGACCCAGTACTTC.

This chain joins TRBV7-9 and TRBJ2-3; TRBD2 matches at 9 bases. The CDR3 is 16 amino acids. CDR1 and CDR2 (germline): SEHNR, FQNEAQ (reference sequence). V shed 0 bases, J shed 4 bases, and the junction held 5 bases outside the gene matches. CDR3 sequence reads: CASSLAASGNPDTQYF. In DNA form, the CDR3 reads TGTGCCAGCAGCTTAGCGGCTAGCGGGAACCCAGATACGCAGTATTTT.

This clonotype was counted ten times or more. J is TRBJ2-7 and V is TRBV7-9; the match to TRBD2 covers 11 bases. With 2 bases clipped from V and 5 bases from J, the junction kept 5 bases outside the gene matches. The CDR3 has 15 residues. Germline V gives CDR1 SEHNR, CDR2 FQNEAQ (reference sequence). The CDR3 protein is CASSLILAGVNEQYF. CDR3 nucleotide sequence: TGTGCCAGCAGCTTAATACTAGCGGGAGTAAACGAGCAGTACTTC.

The J gene is TRBJ2-7, the V gene TRBV7-2; unclear D gene. V was pared by 4 bases and J by 6 bases, with 13 bases between. CDR3 length: 13 residues. CDR1 SGHTA and CDR2 FQGNSA come from the germline V gene. As DNA, the CDR3 is TGTGCCAGCAGCTCGGGCAATACCATCGAGCAGTACTTC. Translation: CASSSGNTIEQYF. Variable domain in full (rest from reference TRBV7-2 and TRBJ2-7): GAGVSQSPSNKVTEKGKDVELRCDPISGHTALYWYRQSLGQGLEFLIYFQGNSAPDKSGLPSDRFSAERTGGSVSTLTIQRTQQEDSAVYLCASSSGNTIEQYFGPGTRLTVT.

The J gene is TRBJ2-7, the V gene TRBV6-5, with no clear D. The CDR3 sequence is 15 residues long. Trimming left V 4 bases short and J 3 bases short, with 16 bases between. The V gene's germline CDR1 is MNHEY and CDR2 SVGAGI. CDR3 DNA: TGTGCCAGCAGTTCGTACAGATTACAGAGCTACGAGCAGTACTTC. This sequence encodes CASSSYRLQSYEQYF.

V gene TRBV29-1 combines with J gene TRBJ2-2; D call uncertain. The V gene lost 4 bases and the J gene lost 6 bases, with 12 bases spanning the gap. The CDR3 has 13 residues. Germline V gene data show CDR1 as SQVTM and CDR2 as ANQGSEA. The CDR3 spells CSVVVAMSGELFF. CDR3 DNA: TGCAGCGTTGTAGTGGCGATGTCCGGGGAGCTGTTTTTT.

This clonotype came up a few times. CDR3 in amino acids: CASSLKEDTQYF. In DNA, the CDR3 is TGTGCCAGCAGCTTAAAGGAAGATACGCAGTATTTT. The chain is built from TRBV7-6 and TRBJ2-3; D is undetermined. CDR3 size: 12 residues. Germline-derived CDR1 and CDR2 are SGHVS and FNYEAQ. Trimming took off 2 bases at V and 5 bases at J, with 5 bases between the two ends.

The CDR3 loop reads CASRWWTGDEQYF. The CDR3 DNA follows: TGTGCAAGTCGCTGGTGGACAGGGGACGAGCAGTACTTC. V is TRBV12-2 and J is TRBJ2-7; the DNA was not compared with TRBD1, the D call given in the table. TRBV12-2 is a known pseudogene. This CDR3 has 13 residues.

CDR3 in amino acids: CASSQEWGTLQETQYF. CDR3 DNA: TGCGCCAGCAGCCAAGAATGGGGGACACTCCAAGAGACCCAGTACTTC. J is TRBJ2-5 and V is TRBV4-1; TRBD1 is a possible D gene (6 bases). Germline V lookup: CDR1 MGHRA, CDR2 YSYEKL. The CDR3 contains 16 residues. Trimming pared 0 bases from V and 1 base from J, leaving 12 bases between.

The chain employs TRBV30 and TRBJ2-1, with 13 bases lining up with TRBD2. The CDR3 runs to 15 residues. Per the germline V gene, CDR1 is GTSNPN and CDR2 is SVGIG (reference sequence). J gave up 9 bases and V 3 bases, and 8 bases lay outside the gene matches. CDR3 residues: CAWSVTSGGAVEQFF. CDR3 DNA sequence: TGTGCCTGGAGCGTTACTAGCGGGGGGGCGGTTGAGCAGTTCTTC.

The sample holds one count of this clonotype. The rearrangement joins TRBV7-2 to TRBJ2-1; maybe TRBD2 (5 bases). Trimming removed 0 bases at V and 3 bases at J, with 6 bases between. This CDR3 is 14 amino acids long. Per the germline V gene, CDR1 is SGHTA and CDR2 is FQGNSA. DNA of the CDR3: TGTGCCAGCAGCTTAGCCGACTACTACAATGAGCAGTTCTTC. Protein: CASSLADYYNEQFF.

This sequence joins TRBV27 and TRBJ2-7; tentative D call: TRBD1 (5 bases). Germline values: CDR1 MNHEY, CDR2 SMNVEV (reference sequence). The CDR3 has 15 amino acids. Trimming shortened V by 2 bases and J by 4 bases, and 15 bases separated the two germline ends. CDR3 bases: TGTGCCAGCAGTTTACAGGTAACAGGAATGTACGAGCAGTACTTC. This translates into CASSLQVTGMYEQYF.

In its sample, this clonotype was seen a few times. This chain uses TRBV6-5 with TRBJ2-1; TRBD2 is a possible D gene (7 bases). V lost 2 bases to trimming and J lost 6 bases, with 17 bases between them. This CDR3 has 16 residues. Germline loops: CDR1 MNHEY, CDR2 SVGAGI. CDR3 sequence reads: CASSYVAGAGGNEQFF. The CDR3 bases are TGTGCCAGCAGTTACGTCGCGGGGGCCGGAGGCAATGAGCAGTTCTTC.

CDR3 DNA sequence: TGTGCCAGCAGCTTAACCAGCGGGGGCATGGGAGAGACCCAGTACTTC. Translation gives CASSLTSGGMGETQYF. The V and J genes are TRBV7-8 and TRBJ2-5, with TRBD2 matching over 8 bases. This CDR3 is 16 amino acids long. Trimming at V came to 2 bases and at J to 4 bases, leaving 9 bases not matched to a gene. Germline V gives CDR1 SGHVS, CDR2 FQNEAQ.

The chain combines TRBV6-5 with TRBJ1-1, with no clear D. Per the germline V gene, CDR1 is MNHEY and CDR2 is SVGAGI. The CDR3 runs to 14 residues. V was clipped by 3 bases and J by 0 bases, with 8 bases between them. This chain's CDR3 is CASSYLGMNTEAFF. Written as DNA, the CDR3 is TGTGCCAGCAGTTATTTGGGTATGAACACTGAAGCTTTCTTT.

This chain joins TRBV4-3 and TRBJ2-7; D not resolved. This CDR3 has 14 residues. V lost 1 base and J lost 1, with 8 bases in between. Germline lookup yields CDR1 LGHNA and CDR2 YSLEER. In DNA form, the CDR3 reads TGCGCCAGCAGCCAAGGGTACAGTTCCTACGAGCAGTACTTC. Its protein product is CASSQGYSSYEQYF.

In DNA form, the CDR3 reads TGTGCCAGCAGCATCGGACAGGGCCATAGCACAGATACGCAGTATTTT. As protein: CASSIGQGHSTDTQYF. This chain joins TRBV7-8 and TRBJ2-3; 8 nucleotides match TRBD1. CDR1 and CDR2 (germline): SGHVS, FQNEAQ. The CDR3 covers 16 residues. V trimming: 5 bases; J trimming: 0 bases; junction bases outside the gene matches: 7.

In this sample, this clonotype turned up a few times. This chain's CDR3 is CASSFSFGSTNEKLFF. The CDR3 nucleotides read TGTGCCAGCAGCTTTAGTTTCGGTTCCACTAATGAAAAACTGTTTTTT. J is TRBJ1-4 and V is TRBV7-9; no definite D call. CDR1 is SEHNR and CDR2 is FQNEAQ in the germline V gene (reference sequence). This CDR3 spans 16 amino acids. Trimming stripped 3 bases from V and 2 bases from J, with 13 bases between.

This clonotype was observed at least ten times. V gene TRBV10-3 combines with J gene TRBJ2-7; 10 nucleotides line up with TRBD2. The CDR3 covers 16 residues. The V gene's germline CDR1 is ENHRY and CDR2 SYGVKD. After removal of 2 bases from V and 2 bases from J, the junction contained 6 bases not matched to a gene. The CDR3 DNA reads TGTGCCATCAGTGAGGCCCTAGCGGGAGTTCCCTACGAGCAGTACTTC. Its protein product is CAISEALAGVPYEQYF.

This clonotype was counted many times. The rearrangement joins TRBV7-3 to TRBJ2-1; 10 nucleotides match TRBD2. The CDR3 has 15 residues. V was clipped by 2 bases and J by 4 bases; unmatched bases: 2. The germline CDR1 and CDR2 sequences are SGHTA and FQGTGA. The CDR3 bases are TGTGCCAGCAGCTTAGGACTAGCGGAGTACAATGAGCAGTTCTTC. Its protein is CASSLGLAEYNEQFF.

This clonotype has a count of ten or more. This rearrangement joins TRBV6-2 or TRBV6-3 to TRBJ2-2; either TRBD1 or TRBD2 may supply D (5 bases each). Germline V gene sequence: CDR1 MNHEY, CDR2 SVGEGT. The CDR3 sequence is 13 residues long. V lost 5 bases, J lost 5 bases, and 9 bases lay in between. CDR3 bases: TGTGCCAGCAGTGCCAGGGAGACCGGGGAGCTGTTTTTT. As protein: CASSARETGELFF.

This chain uses TRBV11-2 with TRBJ2-5; 12 bases agree with TRBD2. With V trimmed by 1 base and J by 0 bases, 6 bases remained unmatched. Germline V lookup: CDR1 SGHAT, CDR2 FQNNGV. The CDR3 sequence is 18 residues long. CDR3 in DNA: TGTGCCAGCAGCTTAGGACTAGCGGGGGTTTCGTACCAAGAGACCCAGTACTTC. The encoded protein is CASSLGLAGVSYQETQYF.

The chain couples TRBV27 to TRBJ2-2, with 7 bases identical to TRBD1. Germline values: CDR1 MNHEY, CDR2 SMNVEV (reference sequence). V lost 5 bases, J lost 1 base, and 7 bases stayed unmatched. CDR3 length: 16 residues. The CDR3 loop is CASSPRDRVNTGELFF. DNA for the CDR3: TGTGCCAGCAGTCCCCGGGACAGAGTGAACACCGGGGAGCTGTTTTTT.